The sequence of this T cell receptor beta chain was determined in a study of identifying expanded T cells in peripheral blood. Study conclusions and caveats: Roughly 1.1 clones differed between technical replicates, versus around 16 and 19 over time. Variance in clone template counts between approximately 2-week samples significantly increased with total template count across all healthy donors.

No infections or other immune events were documented during collection. This CDR3 has 15 amino acids. Germline CDR1 is LNHDA and CDR2 is SQIVND (reference sequence). Between the trimmed V and J ends, which lost 5 bases and 5 bases, there was a span of 18 bases. Measured with immunoSEQ multiplex PCR; TCRdb has only the in-frame clones, and not every one. The data contain approximately 75,000 clones, around 90% of them singletons. On this clone itself: Its specificity is not known.

The sequencing sample was made of blood. This TCR derives from a person aged 18 to 70 in good health. The rearrangement links TRBV19 to TRBJ2-5; D possibly corresponds to TRBD1 (6 bases). This CDR3 is CASSGGRGIGETQYF. The DNA of the CDR3 is TGTGCCAGTAGTGGTGGCAGGGGTATAGGGGAGACCCAGTACTTC.